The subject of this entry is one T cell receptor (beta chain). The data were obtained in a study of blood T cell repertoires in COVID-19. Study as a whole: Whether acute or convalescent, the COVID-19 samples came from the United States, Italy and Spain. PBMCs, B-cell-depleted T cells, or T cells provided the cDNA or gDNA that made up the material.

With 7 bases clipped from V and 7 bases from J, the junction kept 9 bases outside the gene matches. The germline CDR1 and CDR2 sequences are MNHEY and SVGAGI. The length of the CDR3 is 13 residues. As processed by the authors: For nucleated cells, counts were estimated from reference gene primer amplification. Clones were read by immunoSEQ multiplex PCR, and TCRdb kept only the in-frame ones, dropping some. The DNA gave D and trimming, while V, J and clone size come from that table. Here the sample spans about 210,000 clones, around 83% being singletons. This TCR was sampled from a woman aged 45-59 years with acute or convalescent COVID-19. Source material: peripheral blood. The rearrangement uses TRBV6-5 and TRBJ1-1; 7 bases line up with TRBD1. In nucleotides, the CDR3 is TGTGCCAGCATCAGGGGGGCCCCACTTGAAGCTTTCTTT. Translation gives CASIRGAPLEAFF.